These T cell receptor beta chains were read from a single sample in a study of regulatory T cells in long-lasting Graves disease. TCRdb independently ran MiXCR on the multiplex PCR reads; one entry per CDR3 protein. The table includes 350,000 to 500,000 distinct CDR3 sequences, 12% to 15% detected once. The sample also formed part of further work on T cells in Graves' hyperthyroidism and ophthalmopathy.

This specimen consisted of peripheral blood mononuclear cells (PBMCs), obtained at new diagnosis, from a patient treated with antithyroid drugs. These receptors came from a woman aged 45-59 years with Graves disease. The CDR3 runs from the conserved cysteine through the conserved F or W. Each record gives: clone size, J gene, V gene, D gene, CDR3 DNA, CDR3 protein. D genes are given only for firm matches. Not all rows give a size; the values are once, few, many and, for expanded clones, a class.

many,TRBJ1-4,TRBV29-1,.,TGCAGCGTTACACCGGACACTTCAACTAATGAAAAACTGTTTTTT,CSVTPDTSTNEKLFF
many,TRBJ2-5,TRBV29-1,.,TGCAGCGTTGAAGATGGGGTGGGGGAGACCCAGTACTTC,CSVEDGVGETQYF
few,TRBJ2-1,TRBV14,.,TGTGCCAGCAGCCAAGAAGGGTGGGGCCCCCCATCCTACAATGAGCAGTTCTTC,CASSQEGWGPPSYNEQFF
.,TRBJ2-7,TRBV12-3/TRBV12-4,.,TGTGCCAGCAGTTTCGCGCAGGGGGGGTACGAGCAGTACTTC,CASSFAQGGYEQYF
.,TRBJ2-3,TRBV20-1,TRBD2,TGCAGTGCTAGAGCCTGGACTAGCTCAGATACGCAGTATTTT,CSARAWTSSDTQYF
few,TRBJ2-1,TRBV3-1,.,TGTGCCAGCAGCCACCCCTCGGATCCAATCTTCTACAATGAGCAGTTCTTC,CASSHPSDPIFYNEQFF
many,TRBJ1-3,TRBV12-3/TRBV12-4,.,TGTGCCAGCAGTCCGCTGGGACAAAGCGGAAACACCATATATTTT,CASSPLGQSGNTIYF
many,TRBJ2-5,TRBV7-9,TRBD2,TGTGCCAGCAGCCCGAGACTAGCGGGGGACAGGGAGACCCAGTACTTC,CASSPRLAGDRETQYF
once,TRBJ2-4,TRBV20-1,.,TGCAGTGCTAGGTCCGCTTTCTGGGCCAAAAACATTCAGTACTTC,CSARSAFWAKNIQYF
.,TRBJ2-5,TRBV20-1,TRBD2,TGCAGTGCTAGAGATGTTCGGGGAGGGGAGACCCAGTACTTC,CSARDVRGGETQYF
many,TRBJ2-3,TRBV27,TRBD2,TGTGCCAAGCGGGTAGACCTTGTACTAGCGGGAAAGGACACAGATACGCAGTATTTT,CAKRVDLVLAGKDTDTQYF
many,TRBJ2-7,TRBV28,TRBD1,TGTGCCAGCACCACAGGAGGACAGGGCTTTTACGAGCAGTACTTC,CASTTGGQGFYEQYF
few,TRBJ1-1,TRBV14,.,TGTGCCAGCAGCCAAGATGAGGAGGGGAGATTTGGCGCTGAAGCTTTCTTT,CASSQDEEGRFGAEAFF
few,TRBJ1-1,TRBV29-1,.,TGCAGCGTTGAAGCTAACAAGAACACTGAAGCTTTCTTT,CSVEANKNTEAFF
.,TRBJ1-5,TRBV10-3,.,TGTGCCATCAGTGAGCGGGGGGAGGGCAATCAGCCCCAGCATTTT,CAISERGEGNQPQHF
few,TRBJ2-5,TRBV30,.,TGTGCCTGGAGTACGTACCAAGAGACCCAGTACTTC,CAWSTYQETQYF
.,TRBJ2-1,TRBV14,TRBD2,TGTGCCAGCAGCGCAACCGGGACTAGCGGGAACGTTTGGGTCAATGAGCAGTTCTTC,CASSATGTSGNVWVNEQFF
many,TRBJ1-1,TRBV6-1,.,TGTGCCAGCAGTGAACAAGGGGGAAACACTGAAGCTTTCTTT,CASSEQGGNTEAFF
many,TRBJ2-3,TRBV5-1,.,TGCGCCAGCAGCTTAAGGGGGAGCGGGCCTAGCACAGATACGCAGTATTTT,CASSLRGSGPSTDTQYF
.,TRBJ2-1,TRBV9,TRBD1,TGTGCCAGCAGCGTAGACGGGACAGAGAACAATGAGCAGTTCTTC,CASSVDGTENNEQFF
few,TRBJ2-5,TRBV7-9,.,TGTGCCAGCAGCCAAGTAAAGGGCCAAGAGACCCAGTACTTC,CASSQVKGQETQYF
few,TRBJ2-4,TRBV6-1,TRBD1,TGTGCCAGCTCCAAGAGGGGGCCTAACATTCAGTACTTC,CASSKRGPNIQYF
.,TRBJ2-2,TRBV19,.,TGTGCCAGTAGTATACAGGCTACCGGGGAGCTGTTTTTT,CASSIQATGELFF
.,TRBJ2-7,TRBV4-2,TRBD2,TGTGCCAGCAGCCAAGACTTTCGAGCGGGAGGTTCCTACGAGCAGTACTTC,CASSQDFRAGGSYEQYF
many,TRBJ1-1,TRBV7-9,.,TGTGCCAGCAGCTGGGAGGGTACTCCGGCTTTCTTT,CASSWEGTPAFF
many,TRBJ2-7,TRBV28,TRBD1,TGTGCCAGCAGCGCACCGGGACAGGGGGCGCGCGAGCAGTACTTC,CASSAPGQGAREQYF
many,TRBJ2-3,TRBV18,TRBD2,TGTGCCAGCTCACCACCGGGACTAGCGGCCACAGATACGCAGTATTTT,CASSPPGLAATDTQYF
few,TRBJ2-1,TRBV30,.,TGTGCCTTCAAGGGTTTCGTAGCCAACAATGAGCAGTTCTTC,CAFKGFVANNEQFF
many,TRBJ2-4,TRBV27,.,TGTGCCAGCAGTTTATCGGTTAGGGGAAACATTCAGTACTTC,CASSLSVRGNIQYF
many,TRBJ2-7,TRBV6-1,.,TGTGCCAGCAGCCCCGTTGGTGGGATGTACGAGCAGTACTTC,CASSPVGGMYEQYF
few,TRBJ1-1,TRBV6-1,TRBD1,TGTGCCAGCAGTCGTGAGGGGGCGGGTGACACTGAAGCTTTCTTT,CASSREGAGDTEAFF
many,TRBJ2-1,TRBV28,TRBD2,TGTGCCAGCATCAAGCAGCGGGAGGGTAATGAGCAGTTCTTC,CASIKQREGNEQFF
few,TRBJ2-1,TRBV6-5,.,TGTGCCAGCAGTTTTTATGGGGTGGAAGACAATGAGCAGTTCTTC,CASSFYGVEDNEQFF
.,TRBJ1-3,TRBV30,.,TGTGCCTGGAGTGGCCTCCGAGGAAACACCATATATTTT,CAWSGLRGNTIYF
.,TRBJ1-2,TRBV19,TRBD1,TGTGCCAGTAGTATAGATTTCGTGACAGGGGATAACTATGGCTACACCTTC,CASSIDFVTGDNYGYTF
.,TRBJ1-5,TRBV6-1,TRBD1,TGTGCCAGCAGTACGGGACAGGGTTATCAGCCCCAGCATTTT,CASSTGQGYQPQHF
.,TRBJ1-5,TRBV27,.,TGTGCCAGCAGTTTAGGTCCTACTAGCAATCAGCCCCAGCATTTT,CASSLGPTSNQPQHF